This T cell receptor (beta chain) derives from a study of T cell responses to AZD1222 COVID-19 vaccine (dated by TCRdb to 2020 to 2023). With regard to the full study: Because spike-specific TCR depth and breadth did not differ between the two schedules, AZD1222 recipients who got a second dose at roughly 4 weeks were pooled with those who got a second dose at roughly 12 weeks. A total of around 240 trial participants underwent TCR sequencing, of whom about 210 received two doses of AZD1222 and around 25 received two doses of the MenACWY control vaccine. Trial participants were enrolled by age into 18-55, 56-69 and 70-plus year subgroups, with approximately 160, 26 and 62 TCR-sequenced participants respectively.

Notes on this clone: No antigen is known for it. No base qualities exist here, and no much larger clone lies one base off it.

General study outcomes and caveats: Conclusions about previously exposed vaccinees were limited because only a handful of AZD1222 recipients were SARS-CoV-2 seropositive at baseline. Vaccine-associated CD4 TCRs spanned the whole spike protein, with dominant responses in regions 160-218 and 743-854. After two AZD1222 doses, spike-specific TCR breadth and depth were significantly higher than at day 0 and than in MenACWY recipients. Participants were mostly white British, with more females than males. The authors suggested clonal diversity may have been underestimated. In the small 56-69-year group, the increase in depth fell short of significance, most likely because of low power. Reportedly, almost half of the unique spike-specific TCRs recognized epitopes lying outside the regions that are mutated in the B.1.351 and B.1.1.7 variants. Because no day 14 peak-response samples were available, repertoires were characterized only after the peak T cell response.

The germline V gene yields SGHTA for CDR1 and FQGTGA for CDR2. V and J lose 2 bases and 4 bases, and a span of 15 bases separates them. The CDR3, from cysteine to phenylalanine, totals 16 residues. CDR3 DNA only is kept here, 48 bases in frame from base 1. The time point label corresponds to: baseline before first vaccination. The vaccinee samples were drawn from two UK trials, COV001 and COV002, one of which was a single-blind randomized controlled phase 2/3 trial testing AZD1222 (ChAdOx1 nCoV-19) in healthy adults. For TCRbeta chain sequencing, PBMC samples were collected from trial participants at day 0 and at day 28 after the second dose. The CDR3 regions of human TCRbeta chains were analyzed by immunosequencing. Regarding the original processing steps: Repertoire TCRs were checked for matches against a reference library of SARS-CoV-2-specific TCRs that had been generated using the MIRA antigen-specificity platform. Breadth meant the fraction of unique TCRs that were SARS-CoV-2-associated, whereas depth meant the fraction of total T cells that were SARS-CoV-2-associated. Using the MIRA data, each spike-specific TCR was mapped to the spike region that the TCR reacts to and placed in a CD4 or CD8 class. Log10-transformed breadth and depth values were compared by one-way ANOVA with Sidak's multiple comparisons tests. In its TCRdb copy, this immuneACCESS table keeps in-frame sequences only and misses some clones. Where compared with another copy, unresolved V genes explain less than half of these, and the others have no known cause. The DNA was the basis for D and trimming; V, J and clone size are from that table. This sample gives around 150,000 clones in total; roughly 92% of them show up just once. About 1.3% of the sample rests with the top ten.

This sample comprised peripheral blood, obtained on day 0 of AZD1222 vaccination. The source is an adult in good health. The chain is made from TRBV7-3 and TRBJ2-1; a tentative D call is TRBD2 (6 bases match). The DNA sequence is TGTGCCAGCAGCTTATACTACGGGAGCGGTTACAATGAGCAGTTCTTC. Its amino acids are CASSLYYGSGYNEQFF.